The TCR beta chain described here comes from a study of Ad26.COV2.S vaccination and SARS-CoV-2 variants. Treatment indicated: about 20 received Ad26.COV2.S at low or high dose, single or two shots; 5 received placebo; per-sample allocation not given. Vaccine and placebo recipients were sampled on day 63 after the first injection. There are 16 residues in the CDR3. Germline assignment: CDR1 SGHAT and CDR2 FQDESV (reference sequence). Trimming removed 3 bases from V and 2 bases from J; junction bases left unmatched: 8. Only in-frame clones appear in the TCRdb table, and some are missing; sequencing was by immunoSEQ multiplex PCR. The table has around 400,000 clones, 80% to 95% seen once.

This sample comprised peripheral blood, obtained in a trial of Ad26.COV2.S vaccine versus placebo. J is TRBJ2-3 and V is TRBV11-1; the match to TRBD2 covers 7 bases. This receptor was obtained from a person aged 18-65 years who received the Ad26.COV2.S COVID-19 vaccine or a placebo. The CDR3 is CASSFEEREITDTQYF. The CDR3 bases are TGTGCCAGCAGCTTCGAGGAGCGGGAAATCACAGATACGCAGTATTTT.